Below, 23 T cell receptor beta chains from the same sample are listed, as sequenced in a study of blood T cell repertoires in COVID-19. The protocol was immunoSEQ multiplex PCR, while the TCRdb copy is restricted to in-frame clones and leaves out a portion. The table has about 300,000 clones, nearly 90% seen once. The sample taken for sequencing was peripheral blood. The source of these receptors is a woman between 25 and 40 years old with COVID-19, enrolled during active disease.

The genes are TRBV7-2 and TRBJ1-2, with 10 bases that match TRBD1. This CDR3 has 14 residues. The ends lost 5 bases at V and 4 bases at J; junction bases unmatched: 4. Germline CDR1 reads SGHTA; CDR2 reads FQGNSA. CDR3 region: CASSARDRGYGYTF. The CDR3 DNA is TGTGCCAGCAGCGCCCGGGACAGGGGCTATGGCTACACCTTC. Drawing the rest from reference TRBV7-2 and TRBJ1-2, the complete variable domain is GAGVSQSPSNKVTEKGKDVELRCDPISGHTALYWYRQSLGQGLEFLIYFQGNSAPDKSGLPSDRFSAERTGGSVSTLTIQRTQQEDSAVYLCASSARDRGYGYTFGSGTRLTVV.

The V call is TRBV11-2, the J call TRBJ2-7; TRBD1 aligns across 10 bases. With 6 bases clipped from V and 5 bases from J, the junction kept 10 bases outside the gene matches. Germline CDR1 is SGHAT and CDR2 is FQNNGV. CDR3 size: 15 residues. The DNA of the CDR3 is TGTGCCAGCAGAGACGTGGGACAGGGGATAAACGAGCAGTACTTC. Translated, it gives CASRDVGQGINEQYF.

This chain links TRBV6-1 with TRBJ2-3, with 16 bases fitting TRBD2. V lost 2 bases, J lost 5 bases, and 16 bases stayed unmatched. This CDR3 contains 21 residues. Germline V gene lookup returns CDR1 MNHNS and CDR2 SASEGT. CDR3 loop: CASSEKEPGLAGGPLGDTQYF. CDR3 bases: TGTGCCAGCAGTGAAAAGGAGCCGGGACTAGCGGGGGGGCCTTTGGGAGATACGCAGTATTTT.

V and J are TRBV7-8 and TRBJ1-5, with 7 bases that match TRBD1. V lost 3 bases, J lost 0 bases, and 8 bases stayed unmatched. The germline gives CDR1 SGHVS, CDR2 FQNEAQ. CDR3 size: 17 residues. DNA of the CDR3: TGTGCCAGCAGCTTGGGCCTGACAGGGAATAGCAATCAGCCCCAGCATTTT. Translating gives CASSLGLTGNSNQPQHF.

The chain links TRBV5-4 to TRBJ2-5, with 9 positions matching TRBD2. The length of the CDR3 is 16 residues. V gave up 0 bases and J gave up 5 bases; unmatched junction bases: 8. Germline lookup yields CDR1 SGHNT and CDR2 YYREEE (reference sequence). The CDR3 here is CASSLASGDRGETQYF. The CDR3 bases are TGTGCCAGCAGCTTGGCTAGCGGGGATCGGGGTGAGACCCAGTACTTC.

The J gene is TRBJ1-4, the V gene TRBV5-1; 7 bases are shared with TRBD1. J was trimmed by 8 bases and V by 4 bases; bases with no gene match: 5. The CDR3 is 13 residues long. Looked up from germline, CDR1 is SGHRS and CDR2 is YFSETQ. The CDR3 DNA sequence: TGCGCCAGCAGCCTAGGGACAGCGGAAAAACTGTTTTTT. Protein: CASSLGTAEKLFF.

The chain employs TRBV2 and TRBJ2-1, with TRBD2 matching 8 bases. J lost 4 bases, V lost 6 bases, and 11 bases had no gene match. This CDR3 contains 16 residues. The germline V gene encodes CDR1 SNHLY and CDR2 FYNNEI. Here the CDR3 reads CASRDGGGGRYNEQFF. The CDR3 DNA reads TGTGCCAGCAGAGATGGCGGCGGGGGGCGGTACAATGAGCAGTTCTTC.

The rearrangement joins TRBV6-5 to TRBJ1-2; no reliable D call. Germline CDR1 MNHEY, CDR2 SVGAGI. V was cut by 4 bases and J by 0 bases, with 9 bases left in between. This CDR3 contains 14 residues. This CDR3 reads CASSFGPSNYGYTF. The CDR3 DNA follows: TGTGCCAGCAGTTTTGGGCCATCTAACTATGGCTACACCTTC.

The chain is built from TRBV27 and TRBJ2-7; TRBD2 is a possible D gene (7 bases). Germline V gives CDR1 MNHEY, CDR2 SMNVEV (reference sequence). V was clipped by 0 bases and J by 6 bases, with 21 bases between them. The CDR3 has 17 residues. In nucleotides, the CDR3 is TGTGCCAGCAGTTTATCGTTGTGGGGGGGCCGGGGGAGCGAGCAGTACTTC. The encoded protein is CASSLSLWGGRGSEQYF.

The V and J genes are TRBV30 and TRBJ2-1; TRBD1 agrees at 8 bases. J gave up 0 bases and V 3 bases, and 1 base lay outside the gene matches. Germline CDR1 GTSNPN, CDR2 SVGIG (reference sequence). This CDR3 is built from 14 residues. In DNA, the CDR3 is TGTGCCTGGAGCGACAGGGGCTCCTACAATGAGCAGTTCTTC. The encoded protein is CAWSDRGSYNEQFF.

This chain uses TRBV5-5 with TRBJ2-3; 9 nucleotides match TRBD1. This CDR3 has 13 residues. V shed 9 bases and J 2 bases; nucleotides not matched to a gene: 4. The germline V gene encodes CDR1 SGHKS and CDR2 YYEKEE (reference sequence). The CDR3 loop reads CATRTGVTDTQYF. As DNA, the CDR3 is TGTGCCACCCGGACAGGGGTCACAGATACGCAGTATTTT.

The V call is TRBV4-2, the J call TRBJ2-5; D gene ambiguous. With 5 bases removed from V and 0 bases from J, the gap between germline ends came to 10 bases. There are 14 residues in the CDR3. Germline CDR1 is LGHNA and CDR2 is YNFKEQ. CDR3 DNA: TGTGCCAGCAGCTCAAAGACAAACCAAGAGACCCAGTACTTC. It encodes CASSSKTNQETQYF.

V is TRBV7-8 and J is TRBJ1-3; 9 positions agree with TRBD1. This CDR3 is built from 17 residues. Unmatched junction bases numbered 8, after V lost 5 bases and J lost 0 bases. Germline V lookup: CDR1 SGHVS, CDR2 FQNEAQ. The CDR3 spells CASSPHTGGSSGNTIYF. For the CDR3, the DNA is TGTGCCAGCAGCCCCCACACAGGGGGCTCCTCTGGAAACACCATATATTTT.

The rearrangement uses TRBV24-1 and TRBJ2-7, with D maybe TRBD1 (6 bases). CDR3 size: 12 residues. Germline values: CDR1 KGHDR, CDR2 SFDVKD. V dropped 10 bases and J dropped 7 bases, with 16 bases sitting between them. This CDR3 is CATEGQPGEQYF. CDR3 nucleotide sequence: TGTGCCACGGAAGGACAGCCGGGGGAGCAGTACTTC.

The V and J genes are TRBV9 and TRBJ1-5, with TRBD1 as a possible D gene (5 bases). V lost 0 bases, J lost 7 bases, and 14 bases lay in between. Per the germline V gene, CDR1 is SGDLS and CDR2 is YYNGEE. The CDR3 is 15 amino acids. Written as DNA, the CDR3 is TGTGCCAGCAGCGTAGGGGAGGGGTGGGGGCAGCCCCAGCATTTT. Amino acids: CASSVGEGWGQPQHF.

The chain recombines TRBV5-5 with TRBJ2-1; unclear D gene. The CDR3 runs 12 residues. Per germline, CDR1 SGHKS and CDR2 YYEKEE (reference sequence). V dropped 4 bases and J dropped 6 bases, with 8 bases sitting between them. The DNA for the CDR3 is TGTGCCAGCAGCCTCGACTTCAATGAGCAGTTCTTC. Translating gives CASSLDFNEQFF.

This chain links TRBV6-5 with TRBJ1-1, with D unresolved. The CDR3 totals 11 residues. Germline loops: CDR1 MNHEY, CDR2 SVGAGI. V was shortened by 5 bases and J by 7 bases, with 8 bases between the two germline ends. The CDR3 here is CASSRGSEAFF. The CDR3 bases are TGTGCCAGCAGTCGAGGGAGTGAAGCTTTCTTT.

V and J are TRBV5-4 and TRBJ2-3; D may be TRBD2 (5 bases). This CDR3 comprises 14 residues. Germline values: CDR1 SGHNT, CDR2 YYREEE (reference sequence). Trimming removed 4 bases from V and 3 bases from J, with 12 bases in between. The CDR3 protein is CASSADGGTDTQYF. The CDR3 coding sequence is TGTGCCAGCAGCGCGGACGGAGGAACAGATACGCAGTATTTT.

The chain has TRBV5-6 and TRBJ1-2; the D gene is possibly TRBD1 (6 bases). CDR3 length: 15 residues. Germline loops: CDR1 SGHDT, CDR2 YYEEEE. Trimming shortened V by 0 bases and J by 3 bases, and 12 bases separated the two germline ends. The CDR3 region is CASSLDREGYYGYTF. The DNA of the CDR3 is TGTGCCAGCAGCTTGGACAGGGAAGGGTACTATGGCTACACCTTC.

The V call is TRBV24-1, the J call TRBJ1-2; no reliable D call. Germline values: CDR1 KGHDR, CDR2 SFDVKD. This CDR3 region has 13 residues. The V end was cut by 0 bases, the J end by 7 bases, with 8 bases between. The CDR3 protein is CATSDLREFGYTF. For the CDR3, the DNA is TGTGCCACCAGTGATTTGCGCGAGTTTGGCTACACCTTC.

A remark on this clone: This same CDR3 is encoded by further DNA sequences in the sample. The chain couples TRBV6-5 to TRBJ2-2; no reliable D call. CDR3 length: 13 amino acids. Trimming shortened V by 3 bases and J by 0 bases, and 2 bases separated the two germline ends. Per the germline V gene, CDR1 is MNHEY and CDR2 is SVGAGI. As DNA, the CDR3 is TGTGCCAGCAGTTATACGAACACCGGGGAGCTGTTTTTT. This translates into CASSYTNTGELFF.

The V call is TRBV6-1, the J call TRBJ1-1; D might be TRBD1 (6 bases). Germline V gene lookup returns CDR1 MNHNS and CDR2 SASEGT. Between the trimmed V and J ends, which lost 2 bases and 0 bases, there was a span of 13 bases. CDR3 length: 16 amino acids. The CDR3: CASSEQGYSMNTEAFF. The CDR3 bases are TGTGCCAGCAGTGAACAGGGGTACAGTATGAACACTGAAGCTTTCTTT.

The CDR3 bases are TGTGCCAGCAGCCAACGCGACTACGAGCAGTACTTC. Amino acid sequence: CASSQRDYEQYF. The chain carries TRBV3-1 (or the pseudogene TRBV3-2) and TRBJ2-7; D is unresolved. V dropped 2 bases and J dropped 3 bases, with 5 bases sitting between them. Germline V CDR1 and CDR2: LGHDT, YNNKEL (reference sequence). The CDR3 runs to 12 residues.